This T cell receptor beta chain is drawn from a study of Graves' ophthalmopathy and Graves' hyperthyroidism. Uncontrolled infections, pregnancy, lactation or other autoimmune diseases led to patient exclusion. Someone took the PBMCs out of 8.5 to 10 ml of fresh peripheral blood. This clonotype was detected many times. CDR3 length equals 15 residues. V gave up 6 bases and J gave up 5 bases; unmatched junction bases: 7. Germline V lookup: CDR1 KGHSH, CDR2 LQKENI. The TCR beta CDR3 regions underwent amplification from RNA transcripts. The authors performed first-round RT-PCR with HTBI primers and then a second-round multiplex PCR. In TCRdb, the multiplex PCR reads were re-called with MiXCR into one record per CDR3 protein. The sample contains 300,000 to 400,000 distinct CDR3 sequences, 17% of which appear only once.

This clonotype was obtained from an adult man with Graves' ophthalmopathy. Sequences were obtained from peripheral blood. The gene calls are TRBV18 and TRBJ1-6, with 7 positions matching TRBD1. CDR3: CASSPTGMNNSPLHF. The CDR3 DNA sequence: TGTGCCAGCTCCCCGACAGGGATGAATAATTCACCCCTCCACTTT. The full variable domain, completed using reference TRBV18 and TRBJ1-6, is NAGVMQNPRHLVRRRGQEARLRCSPMKGHSHVYWYRQLPEEGLKFMVYLQKENIIDESGMPKERFSAEFPKEGPSILRIQQVVRGDSAAYFCASSPTGMNNSPLHFGNGTRLTVT.